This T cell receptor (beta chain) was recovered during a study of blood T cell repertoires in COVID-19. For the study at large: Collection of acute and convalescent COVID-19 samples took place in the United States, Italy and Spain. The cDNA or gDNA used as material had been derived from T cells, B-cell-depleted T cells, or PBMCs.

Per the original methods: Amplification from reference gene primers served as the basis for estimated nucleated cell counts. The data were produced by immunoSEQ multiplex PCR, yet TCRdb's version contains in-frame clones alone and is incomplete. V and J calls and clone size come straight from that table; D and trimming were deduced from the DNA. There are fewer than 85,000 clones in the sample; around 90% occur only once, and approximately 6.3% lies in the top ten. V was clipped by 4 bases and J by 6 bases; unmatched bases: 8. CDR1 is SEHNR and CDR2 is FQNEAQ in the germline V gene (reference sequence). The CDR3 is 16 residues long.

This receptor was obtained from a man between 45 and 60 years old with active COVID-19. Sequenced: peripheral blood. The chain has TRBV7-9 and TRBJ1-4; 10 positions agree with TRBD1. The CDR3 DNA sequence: TGTGCCAGCAGCTCCGCCTTGGGGACAGGGGATGAAAAACTGTTTTTT. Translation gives CASSSALGTGDEKLFF. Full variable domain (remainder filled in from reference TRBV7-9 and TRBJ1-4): DTGVSQNPRHKITKRGQNVTFRCDPISEHNRLYWYRQTLGQGPEFLTYFQNEAQLEKSRLLSDRFSAERPKGSFSTLEIQRTEQGDSAMYLCASSSALGTGDEKLFFGSGTQLSVL.